The next 10 T cell receptor beta chains were all read from a single sample in a study of human T cells and chemical hapten exposure. Unfractionated whole blood was the source from which total RNA was extracted. Unique molecular identifiers were linked by the library to individual cDNA molecules. Via MiXCR, TCRdb re-called the reads, giving one row per CDR3 protein. The sample holds several hundred distinct CDR3 sequences; approximately 86% are singletons and the top ten take less than 6.5%. The sample comprised whole blood. The receptors derive from a human donor with alopecia, or a healthy volunteer (not recorded which). Some clones in this sample may be carry-over from other donors' samples. This table probably holds off-target reads from a library built for another chain.

This clonotype is a singleton in its sample. The chain links TRBV12-3 or TRBV12-4 to TRBJ1-1; D is undetermined. With 3 bases removed from V and 6 bases from J, the gap between germline ends came to 11 bases. CDR3 length equals 13 residues. CDR3: CASSFSETAEAFF. The CDR3 nucleotides read TGTGCCAGCAGTTTCAGCGAAACTGCTGAAGCTTTCTTT.

The chain couples TRBV12-3 or TRBV12-4 to TRBJ1-1, with no clear D. This CDR3 contains 15 residues. Trimming removed 6 bases at V and 5 bases at J, with 19 bases between. The CDR3 DNA follows: TGTGCCAGCAGCCAGAGGACGGCCACCCTTACTGAAGCTTTCTTT. This sequence encodes CASSQRTATLTEAFF.

V is TRBV27 and J is TRBJ1-1, with 11 positions matching TRBD1. The V and J ends lost 4 bases and 3 bases, in that order; junction bases with no gene match: 7. This CDR3 is 16 amino acids long. Germline CDR1 and CDR2: MNHEY and SMNVEV (reference sequence). The CDR3 here is CASSSRDRGVDTEAFF. CDR3 nucleotides: TGTGCCAGCAGTTCCCGGGACAGGGGGGTGGACACTGAAGCTTTCTTT.

The chain combines TRBV27 with TRBJ2-7; D not certain. Looked up from germline, CDR1 is MNHEY and CDR2 is SMNVEV (reference sequence). The CDR3 loop spans 14 amino acids. The V end was cut by 2 bases, the J end by 0 bases, with 8 bases between. CDR3 amino acids: CASSLTRPSYEQYF. The CDR3 DNA is TGTGCCAGCAGTTTAACGCGGCCCTCCTACGAGCAGTACTTC.

The table lists this clonotype with a few counts. This chain links TRBV30 with TRBJ1-1; 9 bases are shared with TRBD1. Germline CDR1 reads GTSNPN; CDR2 reads SVGIG (reference sequence). This CDR3 region has 13 residues. The CDR3 sequence: CAQGTGMNTEAFF. CDR3 bases: TGTGCGCAGGGGACAGGGATGAACACTGAAGCTTTCTTT.

About this clonotype itself: A junction boundary mismatches the germline segment, possibly from a read error. The chain employs TRBV11-3 and TRBJ2-1; D is unresolved. Looked up from germline, CDR1 is SGHNT and CDR2 is YENEEA. The CDR3 runs to 11 residues. The chain's CDR3 is CASSSDNEQFF. The CDR3 DNA is TGTGCCAGCAGCTCCGACAATGAGCAGTTCTTC.

The CDR3 nucleotides are TGTGCCAGCAGCCGTACAGAACTTAATGAAAAACTGTTTTTT. Encoded protein: CASSRTELNEKLFF. The J gene is TRBJ1-4, the V gene TRBV12-3 or TRBV12-4; D is unresolved. CDR3 length: 14 residues. Trimming shortened V by 6 bases and J by 4 bases, and 12 bases separated the two germline ends.

The rearrangement links TRBV27 to TRBJ2-6; D call uncertain. V was pared by 6 bases and J by 0 bases, with 12 bases between. The CDR3 covers 16 residues. Germline V gives CDR1 MNHEY, CDR2 SMNVEV (reference sequence). The DNA of the CDR3 is TGTGCCAGCAGACTTTTGGGCCCCTCTGGGGCCAACGTCCTGACTTTC. It encodes CASRLLGPSGANVLTF.

J is TRBJ1-5 and V is TRBV28, with D unclear. V was pared by 3 bases and J by 7 bases, with 10 bases between. Germline assignment: CDR1 MDHEN and CDR2 SYDVKM. The CDR3 contains 13 residues. The chain's CDR3 is CASSLGGVQPQHF. DNA for the CDR3: TGTGCCAGCAGTTTGGGCGGGGTGCAGCCCCAGCATTTT. Based on the CDR3 plus reference TRBV28 and TRBJ1-5, the full variable domain is DVKVTQSSRYLVKRTGEKVFLECVQDMDHENMFWYRQDPGLGLRLIYFSYDVKMKEKGDIPEGYSVSREKKERFSLILESASTNQTSMYLCASSLGGVQPQHFGDGTRLSIL.

This chain connects TRBV2 to TRBJ1-5; D gene ambiguous. Trimming cost V 4 bases and J 8 bases, with 6 bases left between them. There are 11 residues in the CDR3. Germline V gene data show CDR1 as SNHLY and CDR2 as FYNNEI. This CDR3 is CASSGPEPQHF. The CDR3 coding sequence is TGTGCCAGCAGTGGGCCGGAGCCCCAGCATTTT.